These 26 T cell receptor beta chains were all obtained from the same sample, sequenced in a study of cytomegalovirus exposure and HLA in healthy donors. Both 60 Vbeta primers and 13 Jbeta primers went into the PCR. Only in-frame clones appear in the TCRdb table, and some are missing; sequencing was by immunoSEQ multiplex PCR. Counted here are some 150,000 clones, 75% to 85% occurring once; the ten biggest clones make up 3% to 4%. What was sequenced was PBMCs. The receptors were sampled from a human donor in good health.

This clone was counted a few times. This chain links TRBV13 with TRBJ2-7; 10 bases are shared with TRBD2. This CDR3 contains 15 residues. Per the germline V gene, CDR1 is PRHDT and CDR2 is FYEKMQ (reference sequence). V lost 3 bases, J lost 3 bases, and 5 bases stayed unmatched. CDR3 coding DNA: TGTGCCAGCAGCTTGAGTCCTAGCGGGGGCTACGAGCAGTACTTC. Its translation: CASSLSPSGGYEQYF.

This chain connects TRBV6-5 to TRBJ2-5; 8 bases agree with TRBD2. This CDR3 spans 15 amino acids. J lost 3 bases, V lost 3 bases, and 6 bases had no gene match. Germline-derived CDR1 and CDR2 are MNHEY and SVGAGI. The CDR3 reads CASSYLGAGEETQYF. The CDR3 bases are TGTGCCAGCAGTTATCTGGGAGCGGGAGAAGAGACCCAGTACTTC.

This CDR3 reads CASSSGPTEAFF. CDR3 DNA: TGTGCCAGCAGTTCAGGGCCCACTGAAGCTTTCTTT. V and J are TRBV27 and TRBJ1-1; D possibly corresponds to TRBD1 (5 bases). Germline V lookup: CDR1 MNHEY, CDR2 SMNVEV (reference sequence). There are 12 residues in the CDR3. V was cut by 4 bases and J by 4 bases, with 7 bases left in between.

The chain couples TRBV18 to TRBJ2-2; 10 nucleotides align to TRBD2. The J segment lost 3 bases and the V segment lost 3 bases, leaving 4 bases of the junction unmatched. Germline V CDR1 and CDR2: KGHSH, LQKENI. The CDR3 covers 16 residues. The CDR3 here is CASSPLAGAHTGELFF. CDR3 bases: TGTGCCAGCTCACCCCTAGCGGGAGCCCACACCGGGGAGCTGTTTTTT.

The chain is built from TRBV27 and TRBJ1-6; TRBD1 might be the D (6 bases). This CDR3 region has 16 residues. V lost 6 bases and J lost 0, with 12 bases in between. Germline CDR1 and CDR2: MNHEY and SMNVEV (reference sequence). CDR3 in amino acids: CASRDRLSSYNSPLHF. Here the CDR3 DNA reads TGTGCCAGCAGGGACAGACTAAGCTCCTATAATTCACCCCTCCACTTT.

This clone came up once. The V gene is TRBV27, the J gene TRBJ1-6, with a possible D match to TRBD1 (5 bases). Germline V gives CDR1 MNHEY, CDR2 SMNVEV (reference sequence). Trimming shortened V by 3 bases and J by 5 bases, and 11 bases separated the two germline ends. This CDR3 spans 15 amino acids. Here the CDR3 DNA reads TGTGCCAGCAGTTTCTGGGGAGGGGATAATTCACCCCTCCACTTT. It yields the protein CASSFWGGDNSPLHF.

The chain couples TRBV27 to TRBJ1-1; D is unresolved. The germline V gene encodes CDR1 MNHEY and CDR2 SMNVEV (reference sequence). This CDR3 is 14 amino acids long. V was shortened by 0 bases and J by 1 base, with 6 bases between the two germline ends. DNA for the CDR3: TGTGCCAGCAGTTTATCAGGAGAGAACACTGAAGCTTTCTTT. It translates to CASSLSGENTEAFF.

This chain connects TRBV5-8 to TRBJ2-3; 9 nucleotides match TRBD1. The CDR3 covers 16 residues. The germline CDR1 and CDR2 sequences are SGHTS and YDEGEE. Trimming cost V 1 base and J 1 base; bases outside gene matches: 4. The CDR3 DNA follows: TGTGCCAGCAGCTTGTTGGGACAGGGCGGCACAGATACGCAGTATTTT. Translation: CASSLLGQGGTDTQYF. The full variable domain, completed using reference TRBV5-8 and TRBJ2-3, is EAGVTQSPTHLIKTRGQQATLRCSPISGHTSVYWYQQALGLGLQFLLWYDEGEERNRGNFPPRFSGRQFPNYSSELNVNALELEDSALYLCASSLLGQGGTDTQYFGPGTRLTVL.

CDR3 in amino acids: CASSLLGGVDTEAFF. DNA for the CDR3: TGTGCCAGCAGCTTACTTGGGGGGGTGGACACTGAAGCTTTCTTT. This sequence joins TRBV11-2 and TRBJ1-1; a possible D gene is TRBD1 (5 bases). Germline V gives CDR1 SGHAT, CDR2 FQNNGV. This CDR3 has 15 amino acids. With 2 bases removed from V and 3 bases from J, the gap between germline ends came to 13 bases.

The rearrangement uses TRBV5-5 and TRBJ2-3, with 8 nucleotides matching TRBD1. The length of the CDR3 is 17 residues. Germline V gene data show CDR1 as SGHKS and CDR2 as YYEKEE (reference sequence). V lost 0 bases to trimming and J lost 5 bases; unmatched junction nucleotides: 11. In DNA form, the CDR3 reads TGTGCCAGCAGCTTGGCACCCGGACAGGGTGTCTTAGATACGCAGTATTTT. Protein product: CASSLAPGQGVLDTQYF.

The V gene is TRBV6-6, the J gene TRBJ2-7; TRBD1 matches at 7 bases. The V and J ends lost 4 bases and 0 bases, in that order; junction bases with no gene match: 6. Germline V lookup: CDR1 MNHNY, CDR2 SVGAGI (reference sequence). The CDR3 runs 15 residues. Written as DNA, the CDR3 is TGTGCCAGCAGTTGGGGACAGATCTACTCCTACGAGCAGTACTTC. Translation gives CASSWGQIYSYEQYF.

The V gene is TRBV5-1, the J gene TRBJ2-5, with 8 bases identical to TRBD1. Germline assignment: CDR1 SGHRS and CDR2 YFSETQ. Unmatched junction bases numbered 7, after V lost 2 bases and J lost 4 bases. The CDR3 totals 15 residues. The CDR3 loop is CASSLQAGGAETQYF. The CDR3 DNA reads as TGCGCCAGCAGCTTACAGGCAGGGGGCGCAGAGACCCAGTACTTC.

The chain carries TRBV4-3 and TRBJ2-3; 7 bases map to TRBD2. The CDR3 extends over 17 amino acids. Germline lookup yields CDR1 LGHNA and CDR2 YSLEER. The trim removed 4 bases at V and 5 bases at J, leaving 15 bases unmatched. DNA for the CDR3: TGCGCCAGCAGCCTCGTTGGACGGGAGGTTCCAGGAGATACGCAGTATTTT. This gives the protein CASSLVGREVPGDTQYF.

The V call is TRBV6-6, the J call TRBJ2-7; TRBD1 might be the D (6 bases). V was clipped by 0 bases and J by 7 bases, with 10 bases between them. Per the germline V gene, CDR1 is MNHNY and CDR2 is SVGAGI (reference sequence). The CDR3 sequence is 13 residues long. Here the CDR3 DNA reads TGTGCCAGCAGTTACTCGGACAGTGGTGAGCAGTACTTC. It is translated as CASSYSDSGEQYF.

The chain recombines TRBV7-2 with TRBJ2-3; possibly TRBD1 for D (5 bases). The CDR3 totals 13 residues. CDR1 and CDR2 (germline): SGHTA, FQGNSA. Between the trimmed V and J ends, which lost 2 bases and 6 bases, there was a span of 9 bases. The DNA for the CDR3 is TGTGCCAGCAGCTTAATCAGGGCGGATACGCAGTATTTT. This codes for CASSLIRADTQYF.

The chain carries TRBV7-9 and TRBJ2-6; maybe TRBD2 (6 bases). The V end lost 2 bases, the J end lost 2 bases, and 19 bases lay between the germline ends. Germline V lookup: CDR1 SEHNR, CDR2 FQNEAQ (reference sequence). This CDR3 is 19 amino acids long. CDR3 protein: CASSLFRAGWVTGANVLTF. In nucleotides, the CDR3 is TGTGCCAGCAGCTTATTTAGGGCGGGATGGGTAACTGGGGCCAACGTCCTGACTTTC.

V is TRBV28 and J is TRBJ1-1, with 7 bases that match TRBD1. The germline V gene has CDR1 MDHEN and CDR2 SYDVKM. The V segment lost 7 bases and the J segment 5 bases; nucleotides outside the gene matches: 10. The CDR3 runs 14 residues. CDR3: CASNRGQASTEAFF. CDR3 DNA sequence: TGTGCCAGCAACCGCGGACAGGCCTCAACTGAAGCTTTCTTT.

This clone has only one observation. The chain joins TRBV6-1 to TRBJ2-5; D possibly corresponds to TRBD2 (5 bases). This CDR3 region has 15 residues. Germline CDR1 and CDR2: MNHNS and SASEGT. V shed 2 bases and J shed 2 bases, with 12 bases lying between them. The CDR3 reads CASSESRGNQETQYF. The DNA of the CDR3 is TGTGCCAGCAGTGAATCCCGGGGAAATCAAGAGACCCAGTACTTC.

The chain is built from TRBV10-3 and TRBJ2-7; unclear D gene. The germline gives CDR1 ENHRY, CDR2 SYGVKD. The CDR3 is made up of 11 amino acids. Trimming removed 8 bases at V and 0 bases at J, with 5 bases between. DNA for the CDR3: TGTGCCATCGACAACTCCTACGAGCAGTACTTC. Translation gives CAIDNSYEQYF.

The chain carries TRBV30 and TRBJ1-3, with D possibly being TRBD1 (6 bases). Looked up from germline, CDR1 is GTSNPN and CDR2 is SVGIG (reference sequence). V was trimmed by 0 bases and J by 4 bases, leaving 13 bases between them. The CDR3 has 15 amino acids. This CDR3 is CAWSVSWGQGNTIYF. In DNA form, the CDR3 reads TGTGCCTGGAGTGTATCGTGGGGGCAAGGAAACACCATATATTTT.

The chain employs TRBV5-1 and TRBJ1-3, with 7 bases matching TRBD1. This CDR3 region has 16 residues. Trimming took 0 bases from V and 0 from J; bases not matched to a gene: 3. Germline V gene lookup returns CDR1 SGHRS and CDR2 YFSETQ. Here the CDR3 reads CASSLGTGLSGNTIYF. CDR3 nucleotide sequence: TGCGCCAGCAGCTTGGGGACAGGCCTCTCTGGAAACACCATATATTTT.

The V call is TRBV12-5, the J call TRBJ1-4, with D possibly TRBD1 on 5 matching bases. CDR1 and CDR2 from the germline V gene are LGHNT and FRNRAP. The germline V and J ends were trimmed by 5 bases and 7 bases, with 11 bases remaining between them. CDR3 size: 13 residues. Written as DNA, the CDR3 is TGTGCTAGTGGTCCTGGGGGGGGTGAAAAACTGTTTTTT. This sequence encodes CASGPGGGEKLFF. Full variable domain (rest looked up from reference TRBV12-5 and TRBJ1-4): DARVTQTPRHKVTEMGQEVTMRCQPILGHNTVFWYRQTMMQGLELLAYFRNRAPLDDSGMPKDRFSAEMPDATLATLKIQPSEPRDSAVYFCASGPGGGEKLFFGSGTQLSVL.

A single count supports this clone. The CDR3 protein is CASSLPSGSGANVLTF. The CDR3 DNA reads TGTGCCAGCAGCTTACCCTCGGGATCTGGGGCCAACGTCCTGACTTTC. J is TRBJ2-6 and V is TRBV7-9, with a tentative D call TRBD2 (5 bases). V was shortened by 2 bases and J by 1 base, with 9 bases between the two germline ends. CDR1 and CDR2 (germline): SEHNR, FQNEAQ (reference sequence). The CDR3 has 16 residues.

The genes are TRBV6-1 and TRBJ2-5; 12 nucleotides agree with TRBD2. Germline values: CDR1 MNHNS, CDR2 SASEGT. The CDR3 is 15 amino acids. V shed 1 base, J shed 11 bases, and the junction held 8 bases outside the gene matches. The CDR3 sequence: CASSEGLAGVREQYF. CDR3 bases: TGTGCCAGCAGTGAAGGACTAGCGGGAGTAAGGGAGCAGTACTTC.

This chain joins TRBV6-4 and TRBJ1-2, with TRBD1 as a possible D gene (6 bases). The germline gives CDR1 MRHNA, CDR2 SNTAGT. The CDR3 is 13 amino acids. Trimming removed 6 bases from V and 4 bases from J, with 12 bases in between. The chain's CDR3 is CASSATGSYGYTF. In DNA, the CDR3 is TGTGCCAGCAGCGCGACAGGATCCTATGGCTACACCTTC.

This chain links TRBV5-4 with TRBJ2-2; 9 bases line up with TRBD1. Germline V gives CDR1 SGHNT, CDR2 YYREEE (reference sequence). This CDR3 has 16 amino acids. Losses at the gene ends were 4 bases for V and 8 bases for J; bases not matched to a gene: 12. CDR3 amino acids: CASSTPGTGSTGELFF. The CDR3 DNA follows: TGTGCCAGCAGCACACCCGGGACAGGGTCGACGGGGGAGCTGTTTTTT. The full variable domain, its missing parts supplied by reference TRBV5-4 and TRBJ2-2, is ETGVTQSPTHLIKTRGQQVTLRCSSQSGHNTVSWYQQALGQGPQFIFQYYREEENGRGNFPPRFSGLQFPNYSSELNVNALELDDSALYLCASSTPGTGSTGELFFGEGSRLTVL.